The present T cell receptor (beta chain) was sequenced within a study of blood T cell repertoires in COVID-19. Whole-study context: COVID-19 samples, acute and convalescent, were from the United States, Italy and Spain. Sources were T cells, B-cell-depleted T cells, or PBMCs; the material itself was cDNA or gDNA.

As processed by the authors: Scientists estimated how many nucleated cells there were by amplifying reference gene primers. Repertoires were generated with immunoSEQ multiplex PCR, while TCRdb's copy carries only in-frame clones and drops some. That table is the source of V, J and clone size, and D and trimming were worked out from the DNA. This sample has around 280,000 clones, with 85% to 90% found just once. The sequence derives from a man aged 65-85 years with acute or convalescent COVID-19. The specimen was peripheral blood.

The CDR3 region is CASSPHGDTQYF. DNA for the CDR3: TGTGCCAGCAGCCCTCACGGAGATACGCAGTATTTT. The chain joins TRBV6-2 or TRBV6-3 to TRBJ2-3; D ambiguous. V was cut by 6 bases and J by 5 bases, with 9 bases left in between. The CDR3 spans 12 residues. CDR1 and CDR2 from the germline V gene are MNHEY and SVGEGT.